One and the same sample provided the 19 T cell receptor beta chains below, sequenced in a study of shared clonotypes between healthy human individuals. Here immunoSEQ multiplex PCR was the method, and the copy in TCRdb shows in-frame clones only, minus some. Of 2.3 million or so clones listed, about 92% are singletons. The material sequenced was naive CD4+ T cells from PBMCs. This sample's subset: CD45RA+ positively selected. The receptors shown here come from a man in his late teens or twenties in good health. Some clones in this sample may be carry-over from other donors' samples.

The chain is built from TRBV9 and TRBJ2-1, with D perhaps given as TRBD1 or TRBD2 (5 bases each). This CDR3 has 14 amino acids. CDR1 and CDR2 from the germline V gene are SGDLS and YYNGEE. V was shortened by 0 bases and J by 9 bases, with 13 bases between the two germline ends. CDR3: CASSVEAGRGEQFF. Here the CDR3 DNA reads TGTGCCAGCAGCGTAGAGGCAGGGAGAGGTGAGCAGTTCTTC.

In nucleotides, the CDR3 is TGTGCCAGCTCAGGGGACAGGACCGGGGAGCTGTTTTTT. It translates to CASSGDRTGELFF. The V gene is TRBV18, the J gene TRBJ2-2; 8 bases line up with TRBD1. Per the germline V gene, CDR1 is KGHSH and CDR2 is LQKENI. The V gene end was trimmed by 5 bases and the J gene end by 5 bases; junction bases not matched to a gene: 1. The CDR3 sequence is 13 residues long.

The rearrangement links TRBV9 to TRBJ2-5; TRBD1 matches 7 bases. The germline V gene encodes CDR1 SGDLS and CDR2 YYNGEE. This CDR3 is built from 16 residues. Germline trimming cut 0 bases from V and 5 bases from J; bases unmatched to any gene: 10. CDR3 amino acids: CASSVEEGAARETQYF. DNA for the CDR3: TGTGCCAGCAGCGTAGAAGAGGGGGCGGCCAGGGAGACCCAGTACTTC.

The V and J genes are TRBV21-1 and TRBJ1-1. TRBV21-1 is noted as a pseudogene. The CDR3 consists of 13 residues. The CDR3 loop is CASSIQPWGEAFF. The DNA of the CDR3 is TGTGCCAGCAGCATCCAGCCTTGGGGTGAAGCTTTCTTT.

The rearrangement joins TRBV7-2 to TRBJ1-1; D perhaps matches TRBD1 (5 bases). The CDR3 totals 14 residues. Trimming took off 4 bases at V and 0 bases at J, with 9 bases between the two ends. The germline CDR1 and CDR2 sequences are SGHTA and FQGNSA. The CDR3 DNA is TGTGCCAGCAGCTCCAGGGTCCTGAACACTGAAGCTTTCTTT. Protein: CASSSRVLNTEAFF.

The genes are TRBV30 and TRBJ1-2; D might be TRBD1 (5 bases). V dropped 1 base and J dropped 5 bases, with 8 bases sitting between them. The CDR3 is 12 residues long. The germline CDR1 and CDR2 sequences are GTSNPN and SVGIG (reference sequence). The CDR3 spells CAWSGKGYGYTF. CDR3 nucleotide sequence: TGTGCCTGGAGTGGAAAGGGGTATGGCTACACCTTC.

The chain joins TRBV5-1 to TRBJ1-2; no clear D. V was clipped by 0 bases and J by 7 bases, with 16 bases between them. CDR1 is SGHRS and CDR2 is YFSETQ in the germline V gene. This CDR3 spans 15 amino acids. The CDR3 loop is CASSLGTDYQRGYTF. The CDR3 DNA follows: TGCGCCAGCAGCTTGGGCACAGATTATCAACGTGGCTACACCTTC.

Remarks on this clone: Other DNA sequences in the same sample also yield this CDR3. The rearrangement uses TRBV9 and TRBJ2-5; no reliable D call. CDR1 and CDR2 (germline): SGDLS, YYNGEE. The CDR3 runs to 13 residues. The V end lost 0 bases, the J end lost 3 bases, and 6 bases lay between the germline ends. As DNA, the CDR3 is TGTGCCAGCAGCGTAGGCCCCGAAGAGACCCAGTACTTC. Translated, it gives CASSVGPEETQYF.

Written as DNA, the CDR3 is TGCGCCAGCAGCCCCTGTCGGGAGCAGTTGGGCCCTTCCTACAATGAGCAGTTCTTC. Protein: CASSPCREQLGPSYNEQFF. The chain is built from TRBV5-1 and TRBJ2-1; TRBD2 is a possible D gene (6 bases). V gave up 4 bases and J gave up 1 base, with 24 bases separating them. The CDR3 spans 19 residues. The V gene's germline CDR1 is SGHRS and CDR2 YFSETQ.

CDR3 protein: CASSYGGYLPHTEAFF. The CDR3 DNA reads as TGTGCCAGCAGTTACGGCGGCTACCTCCCCCACACTGAAGCTTTCTTT. The chain recombines TRBV6-5 with TRBJ1-1; D is uncertain. Trimming took 2 bases from V and 3 from J, leaving 16 bases between them. CDR3 length: 16 amino acids. Germline CDR1 MNHEY, CDR2 SVGAGI.

V usage is TRBV6-5 and J usage is TRBJ1-2; 7 nucleotides line up with TRBD1. The CDR3 length is 15 residues. From germline, CDR1 is MNHEY and CDR2 SVGAGI. Trimming removed 6 bases from V and 4 bases from J; junction bases left unmatched: 11. This CDR3 reads CASRPLRGLAYGYTF. The CDR3 bases are TGTGCCAGCAGGCCTCTGAGGGGGCTTGCCTATGGCTACACCTTC.

This clone has a handful of counts. This sequence joins TRBV5-1 and TRBJ1-2, with D uncertain. V dropped 0 bases and J dropped 4 bases, with 10 bases sitting between them. This CDR3 is 14 amino acids long. Germline CDR1 SGHRS, CDR2 YFSETQ. Here the CDR3 reads CASSLAYGSYGYTF. The CDR3 DNA is TGCGCCAGCAGCTTGGCTTATGGAAGCTATGGCTACACCTTC. Complete variable domain (other parts from reference TRBV5-1 and TRBJ1-2): KAGVTQTPRYLIKTRGQQVTLSCSPISGHRSVSWYQQTPGQGLQFLFEYFSETQRNKGNFPGRFSGRQFSNSRSEMNVSTLELGDSALYLCASSLAYGSYGYTFGSGTRLTVV.

This sequence joins TRBV30 and TRBJ2-7; 8 positions agree with TRBD1. Germline assignment: CDR1 GTSNPN and CDR2 SVGIG (reference sequence). The CDR3 runs to 13 residues. V was pared by 3 bases and J by 2 bases, with 3 bases of the junction left unmatched. CDR3 nucleotide sequence: TGTGCCTGGAGAAGGGACAGGACCTACGAGCAGTACTTC. This codes for CAWRRDRTYEQYF.

V and J are TRBV4-1 and TRBJ1-2; possible D gene TRBD1, 5 bases. Germline CDR1 MGHRA, CDR2 YSYEKL. This CDR3 region has 16 residues. With 1 base removed from V and 6 bases from J, the gap between germline ends came to 18 bases. In nucleotides, the CDR3 is TGCGCCAGCAGCCAAGTCCCAGGGATGGAGGTCGATGGCTACACCTTC. It is translated as CASSQVPGMEVDGYTF.

This clone occurred once. J is TRBJ1-3 and V is TRBV7-8; tentatively, D is TRBD1 (5 bases). CDR1 SGHVS and CDR2 FQNEAQ come from the germline V gene. Trimming took off 5 bases at V and 0 bases at J, with 14 bases between the two ends. This CDR3 is 16 amino acids long. The CDR3 loop reads CASSPSGGSSGNTIYF. The CDR3 coding sequence is TGTGCCAGCAGCCCTAGCGGGGGATCCTCTGGAAACACCATATATTTT.

The chain uses TRBV28 and TRBJ2-7; D may match TRBD1 or TRBD2 (6 bases each). V shed 6 bases and J shed 2 bases, with 17 bases lying between them. The CDR3 is made up of 15 amino acids. The germline gives CDR1 MDHEN, CDR2 SYDVKM. The CDR3 DNA follows: TGTGCCAGCAGCCCGGGGGCTAGCGAAGCCTACGAGCAGTACTTC. As protein: CASSPGASEAYEQYF.

The CDR3 protein is CASTLAYEQYF. The CDR3 nucleotides read TGTGCCAGCACGCTCGCCTACGAGCAGTACTTC. The genes are TRBV28 and TRBJ2-7; no reliable D call. Trimming took 7 bases from V and 2 from J, leaving 6 bases between them. Germline V gene lookup returns CDR1 MDHEN and CDR2 SYDVKM. This CDR3 comprises 11 residues.

The chain combines TRBV18 with TRBJ1-1; 8 bases agree with TRBD1. Losses at the gene ends were 5 bases for V and 0 bases for J; bases not matched to a gene: 5. Per the germline V gene, CDR1 is KGHSH and CDR2 is LQKENI. The CDR3 contains 15 residues. The CDR3 loop reads CASSSGTGLNTEAFF. DNA for the CDR3: TGTGCCAGCTCATCCGGGACAGGACTGAACACTGAAGCTTTCTTT. Supplemented by reference TRBV18 and TRBJ1-1, the full variable domain reads NAGVMQNPRHLVRRRGQEARLRCSPMKGHSHVYWYRQLPEEGLKFMVYLQKENIIDESGMPKERFSAEFPKEGPSILRIQQVVRGDSAAYFCASSSGTGLNTEAFFGQGTRLTVV.

This clone came up once. The chain is built from TRBV4-2 and TRBJ2-5, with D hard to call. This CDR3 has 16 amino acids. V lost 1 base and J 1 base, leaving 13 bases between the germline ends. CDR1 is LGHNA and CDR2 is YNFKEQ in the germline V gene. The CDR3 region has the DNA TGTGCCAGCAGCCAAGTCGAAGCATCTACCCAAGAGACCCAGTACTTC. It is translated as CASSQVEASTQETQYF.